One TCR beta chain is described in this entry. The antigen remains undetermined. Only Caucasian adults living in Nashville, Tennessee served as donors. This sample is drawn from a study of shared clonotypes between healthy human individuals. Study findings and constraints: Among a few donors, approximately 5% of naive CD4 clonotypes were found in common. The authors expected sequencing depth to affect clonotype sharing among donors.

V was cut by 2 bases and J by 5 bases, with 12 bases left in between. The length of the CDR3 is 15 residues. Germline V lookup: CDR1 MNHNS, CDR2 SASEGT. Some clones are missing from TCRdb's copy, which holds only in-frame ones; the method was immunoSEQ multiplex PCR. This table has about 2.3 million clones, 90% to 95% appearing once. This chain uses TRBV6-1 with TRBJ1-4; D gene ambiguous. The clonotype originates from a man between 18 and 35 years old in good health. Some clones in this sample may be carry-over from other donors' samples. Sequenced: naive CD4+ T cells from PBMCs. Noted subset: CD45RA+ positively selected. The CDR3 loop reads CASSEIGLRNEKLFF. The CDR3 nucleotides read TGTGCCAGCAGTGAAATAGGGTTACGGAATGAAAAACTGTTTTTT.